A single sample gave rise to the 5 T cell receptor beta chains below, sequenced in a study of T cell changes during pregnancy in multiple sclerosis. Sequencing was performed with immunoSEQ multiplex PCR; in TCRdb, only in-frame clones are kept and a portion is missing. The repertoire holds about 70,000 clones, with more than 85% as singletons. Specimen: peripheral blood, collected in the first trimester of pregnancy. The receptors here all came from a female donor with multiple sclerosis, enrolled in a pregnancy study.

The chain employs TRBV4-2 and TRBJ2-3; 9 nucleotides agree with TRBD2. This CDR3 region has 16 residues. CDR1 LGHNA and CDR2 YNFKEQ come from the germline V gene. The trim removed 5 bases at V and 6 bases at J, leaving 12 bases unmatched. The CDR3 loop is CASSSRRGGATDTQYF. The CDR3 DNA reads TGTGCCAGCAGCTCCCGTCGCGGGGGGGCAACCGATACGCAGTATTTT.

The chain recombines TRBV30 with TRBJ1-2, with 11 bases lining up with TRBD1. V shed 0 bases and J 5 bases; nucleotides not matched to a gene: 5. The CDR3 sequence is 15 residues long. The germline V gene encodes CDR1 GTSNPN and CDR2 SVGIG (reference sequence). CDR3 in amino acids: CAWSVGQGARYGYTF. The CDR3 nucleotides read TGTGCCTGGAGTGTTGGACAGGGGGCGAGGTATGGCTACACCTTC.

The chain joins TRBV5-1 to TRBJ2-5, with D maybe TRBD1 (6 bases). The V and J ends lost 0 bases and 5 bases respectively, with 17 bases between them. In germline, CDR1 is SGHRS, CDR2 YFSETQ. This CDR3 spans 16 amino acids. CDR3 in amino acids: CASSLGGQTRTETQYF. CDR3 in DNA: TGCGCCAGCAGCTTGGGGGGGCAGACGCGGACGGAGACCCAGTACTTC.

In regard to this clone: Other DNA variants within this sample encode the same CDR3. The CDR3 DNA follows: TGTGCCAGCAGCTCCTCGGACAGATACAACACTGAAGCTTTCTTT. Its translation: CASSSSDRYNTEAFF. The V and J genes are TRBV6-5 and TRBJ1-1, with D possibly being TRBD1 (6 bases). The V gene's germline CDR1 is MNHEY and CDR2 SVGAGI. V dropped 6 bases and J dropped 2 bases, with 16 bases sitting between them. The CDR3 extends over 15 amino acids.

V gene TRBV6-6 combines with J gene TRBJ1-2; maybe TRBD1 (6 bases). Trimming pared 5 bases from V and 7 bases from J, leaving 17 bases between. CDR1 and CDR2 (germline): MNHNY, SVGAGI (reference sequence). The CDR3 is 14 residues long. The CDR3 loop is CASSLPTQGTGYTF. In nucleotides, the CDR3 is TGTGCCAGCAGTCTCCCTACACAGGGAACTGGCTACACCTTC.